This T cell receptor (beta chain) was documented in a study of identical twins' blood T cells. Points from the study as a whole: Top TCRbeta clonotypes were shared more with twin than unrelated donors. Mainly, cloneset size products determined shared clonotypes, twins included.

As handled by the study authors: Per-library CDR3 reads ranged about 2.2 to 3.6 million; clonotypes, ~85,000 to ~500,000. One entry per CDR3 protein results from TCRdb running MiXCR on the 5' RACE reads. The V and J calls shown here were made by TCRdb, not taken from the authors' results. The table includes a few hundred thousand distinct CDR3 sequences, around 30% detected once. All three twin pairs grew up together with likely shared infections and vaccines. This clonotype appeared a single time. Its antigen remains unknown. At one of its ends the junction is not consistent with the germline gene, which may arise from a read error. CDR3 size: 13 residues. Germline CDR1 SGHVS, CDR2 FQNEAQ.

Sequenced: PBMCs. This chain links TRBV7-8 with TRBJ2-7; D might be TRBD1 or TRBD2, each matching 5 bases. The sequence derives from a woman between 18 and 49 years old in good health. The CDR3 DNA sequence: TGTGCCATCTCAGCTTCCCGGGACGGAACCCTAAACTTC. Residues: CAISASRDGTLNF.